Following are 25 T cell receptor beta chains from one sample sequenced in a study of tumor-infiltrating lymphocytes in primary liver carcinoma. Extraction also yielded germline DNA, while blood RNA was obtained from unsorted whole blood. TCR beta cDNA came from around 0.5 ug total RNA, primed with a constant-region primer. Employing slightly modified ARM-PCR, three nested multiplex PCR rounds were run, and these gave rise to the TCR beta libraries. It was with TRBV1-TRBV30 forward primers and a C-beta reverse primer that the first two PCR rounds were run, at approximately 10 cycles each. TCRdb itself ran the multiplex PCR reads through MiXCR, one entry per CDR3 protein. The sample yields 300,000 to 400,000 distinct CDR3 sequences, around three fifths seen once. Sample: peripheral blood. The receptor source for this set is a man aged 35 to 55 with primary liver carcinoma and hepatitis B virus infection.

About this clonotype: This sequence may be a read error, since a much larger clone differs from it by one base. The chain is built from TRBV29-1 and TRBJ2-1; 14 bases match TRBD2. Per germline, CDR1 SQVTM and CDR2 ANQGSEA. There are 13 residues in the CDR3. CDR3 sequence reads: CSTGLAGVNVQFF. The CDR3 nucleotides are TGCAGCACGGGACTAGCGGGAGTCAATGTGCAGTTCTTC.

V is TRBV6-2 or TRBV6-3 and J is TRBJ1-4; D is uncertain. The CDR3 is made up of 14 amino acids. The V gene lost 6 bases and the J gene lost 6 bases, with 14 bases spanning the gap. Germline-derived CDR1 and CDR2 are MNHEY and SVGEGT. The CDR3 DNA follows: TGTGCCAGCAGGGCAGCAGGTGGAGATGAAAAACTGTTTTTT. Amino acids: CASRAAGGDEKLFF.

This clonotype was detected many times. The V gene is TRBV5-5, the J gene TRBJ1-1, with a weak D call TRBD1 (5 bases). Germline-derived CDR1 and CDR2 are SGHKS and YYEKEE (reference sequence). The CDR3 spans 13 residues. V was pared by 4 bases and J by 7 bases, with 14 bases between. CDR3 in DNA: TGTGCCAGCAGCCGGGGTGGGACCTATGAAGCTTTCTTT. Protein product: CASSRGGTYEAFF.

About this clonotype itself: The germline gene is not matched at one end of the junction; a read error may be the cause. The chain couples TRBV11-2 to TRBJ2-7; 8 bases align to TRBD1. Germline V gives CDR1 SGHAT, CDR2 FQNNGV. CDR3 length: 14 amino acids. CDR3 sequence reads: CASSSGQGVYEQHF. DNA for the CDR3: TGTGCCAGCAGCTCAGGACAGGGCGTCTACGAGCAGCACTTC. The full variable domain, with the rest looked up from reference TRBV11-2 and TRBJ2-7, is EAGVAQSPRYKIIEKRQSVAFWCNPISGHATLYWYQQILGQGPKLLIQFQNNGVVDDSQLPKDRFSAERLKGVDSTLKIQPAKLEDSAVYLCASSSGQGVYEQHFGPGTRLTVT.

To note about this clonotype: The junction differs from germline at one of its ends, possibly a read error. The chain couples TRBV11-2 to TRBJ2-7; 13 nucleotides agree with TRBD2. From germline, CDR1 is SGHAT and CDR2 FQNNGV. This CDR3 has 15 residues. The CDR3: CTSSPMWTSGSEQYF. CDR3 bases: TGTACCAGTAGCCCGATGTGGACTAGCGGGAGCGAGCAGTACTTC.

Details on this clonotype: This may arise from a read error, as a much more abundant clone is one base away. The rearrangement joins TRBV13 to TRBJ2-1; 12 nucleotides line up with TRBD2. Germline CDR1 PRHDT, CDR2 FYEKMQ (reference sequence). The CDR3 runs to 15 residues. Trimming cost V 11 bases and J 3 bases; bases outside gene matches: 8. This CDR3 reads CAPWTSGALYNEQFF. The DNA for the CDR3 is TGTGCCCCCTGGACTAGCGGGGCACTCTACAATGAGCAGTTCTTC.

V is TRBV7-9 and J is TRBJ1-1, with 8 bases aligning to TRBD1. The CDR3 sequence is 13 residues long. After removal of 4 bases from V and 7 bases from J, the junction contained 5 bases not matched to a gene. Germline CDR1 SEHNR, CDR2 FQNEAQ (reference sequence). In DNA, the CDR3 is TGTGCCAGCAGCTACCGGGACAGGAGTGAAGCTTTCTTT. It yields the protein CASSYRDRSEAFF.

V is TRBV28 and J is TRBJ2-5; D may be TRBD1 (6 bases). CDR1 MDHEN and CDR2 SYDVKM come from the germline V gene. The germline V and J ends were trimmed by 4 bases and 4 bases, with 16 bases remaining between them. The CDR3 totals 15 residues. DNA for the CDR3: TGTGCCAGCAGTTCCTACAGGGTGAGGCCAGAGACCCAGTACTTC. Its translation is CASSSYRVRPETQYF.

The chain combines TRBV11-2 with TRBJ2-7, with D possibly being TRBD1 (6 bases). The V gene lost 4 bases and the J gene lost 1 base, with 17 bases spanning the gap. The germline CDR1 and CDR2 sequences are SGHAT and FQNNGV. This CDR3 is 16 amino acids long. The CDR3 is CASSSLRQGPSYEQYF. The CDR3 DNA reads as TGTGCCAGCAGCTCTCTGAGGCAGGGGCCATCCTACGAGCAGTACTTC.

The chain carries TRBV21-1 and TRBJ2-2; the D call in the table, TRBD1, was not verified against the DNA. TRBV21-1 is classified as a pseudogene. This CDR3 comprises 16 residues. The CDR3 DNA reads as TGTGCCAGCAGCAAAGTATGTGGACAGGGGACCGGGGATCTGTTTTTT. Protein: CASSKVCGQGTGDLFF.

Remarks on this clonotype: Just one base apart from a much larger clone, this may be a read error. The gene calls are TRBV12-3 or TRBV12-4 and TRBJ2-5; D is perhaps TRBD2 (5 bases). The CDR3 consists of 12 residues. The chain's CDR3 is CASSFLGEAQYF. The CDR3 DNA reads TGTGCCAGCAGTTTTTTGGGAGAGGCCCAGTACTTC.

This clonotype has at least ten counts. The chain recombines TRBV4-1 with TRBJ2-7; TRBD1 agrees at 9 bases. Trimming took 3 bases from V and 3 from J; bases not matched to a gene: 6. The germline V gene has CDR1 MGHRA and CDR2 YSYEKL. The CDR3 extends over 15 amino acids. The CDR3 is CASSQEDRGVYEQYF. In DNA, the CDR3 is TGCGCCAGCAGCCAGGAGGACAGGGGAGTCTACGAGCAGTACTTC.

This clonotype was counted at least ten times. The chain is built from TRBV12-3 or TRBV12-4 and TRBJ1-1, with 10 bases lining up with TRBD1. V dropped 7 bases and J dropped 3; count of bases not matched to a gene: 14. The CDR3 spans 17 residues. CDR3 sequence reads: CASTPGTGVSMDTEAFF. The CDR3 DNA sequence: TGTGCCAGCACTCCCGGGACAGGGGTCAGTATGGACACTGAAGCTTTCTTT.

This clonotype appeared a single time. The rearrangement uses TRBV4-3 and TRBJ2-1; possibly TRBD2 for D (5 bases). CDR1 is LGHNA and CDR2 is YSLEER in the germline V gene. The CDR3 length is 15 residues. Between the trimmed V and J ends, which lost 5 bases and 9 bases, there was a span of 20 bases. CDR3 nucleotide sequence: TGCGCCAGCAGCACCTGCCCCGGGAATATAGGTGAGCAGTTCTTC. Its protein is CASSTCPGNIGEQFF.

This clonotype has ten or more counts. V and J are TRBV29-1 and TRBJ2-7, with D uncertain. The CDR3 contains 13 residues. The germline gives CDR1 SQVTM, CDR2 ANQGSEA. Trimming removed 0 bases at V and 3 bases at J, with 9 bases between. CDR3 nucleotides: TGCAGCGTTGAAGACAGGTTCGGCTACGAGCAGTACTTC. Its protein product is CSVEDRFGYEQYF.

This clonotype appeared a single time. A clone one base away is much larger, so this may be a read error. The chain recombines TRBV12-3 or TRBV12-4 with TRBJ2-3; the D is unclear. This CDR3 has 13 residues. The CDR3, as DNA: TGTCCCAGCCAAAAATCAGCGACAGATACGCAGTATTTT. Protein: CPSQKSATDTQYF.

The chain couples TRBV7-2 to TRBJ2-3; D ambiguous. The CDR3 extends over 15 amino acids. V was trimmed by 0 bases and J by 0 bases, leaving 7 bases between them. CDR1 and CDR2 from the germline V gene are SGHTA and FQGNSA. CDR3 amino acids: CASSLAIGSTDTQYF. For the CDR3, the DNA is TGTGCCAGCAGCTTAGCTATAGGAAGCACAGATACGCAGTATTTT.

Only a few counts were recorded for this clonotype. The rearrangement links TRBV28 to TRBJ2-3, with 7 bases lining up with TRBD2. Germline V CDR1 and CDR2: MDHEN, SYDVKM. The CDR3 spans 15 residues. J gave up 5 bases and V 7 bases, and 12 bases lay outside the gene matches. In DNA form, the CDR3 reads TGTGCCAGCAATCAAGGTGCGGGAGTTCTAGATACGCAGTATTTT. Amino acids: CASNQGAGVLDTQYF.

This clonotype was found many times. The V call is TRBV4-2, the J call TRBJ2-1; D ambiguous. This CDR3 is built from 15 residues. Per germline, CDR1 LGHNA and CDR2 YNFKEQ. V was pared by 5 bases and J by 0 bases, with 11 bases between. CDR3 nucleotide sequence: TGTGCCAGCAGCTCTCGACCTAGCTCCTACAATGAGCAGTTCTTC. Its protein is CASSSRPSSYNEQFF.

This clonotype showed up many times. J is TRBJ2-7 and V is TRBV6-2 or TRBV6-3, with D possibly TRBD1 on 6 matching bases. Looked up from germline, CDR1 is MNHEY and CDR2 is SVGEGT. The CDR3 spans 15 residues. Trimming removed 6 bases at V and 2 bases at J, with 17 bases between. The CDR3 nucleotides read TGTGCCAGCAGAATCTTCCGGGACAACGCCTACGAGCAGTACTTC. Encoded protein: CASRIFRDNAYEQYF.

Turning to this clonotype: This clone may be a read error of a much larger clone one base away. The rearrangement joins TRBV14 to TRBJ2-2; no reliable D call. The CDR3 is 13 amino acids. CDR1 SGHDN and CDR2 FVKESK come from the germline V gene. The CDR3 region is CARSQVVSGELFF. The CDR3 DNA reads TGTGCCCGCAGCCAAGTAGTATCCGGGGAGCTGTTTTTT.

V is TRBV28 and J is TRBJ1-2; D is perhaps TRBD1 (5 bases). Trimming shortened V by 9 bases and J by 3 bases, and 23 bases separated the two germline ends. Germline loops: CDR1 MDHEN, CDR2 SYDVKM. The CDR3 length is 16 residues. This CDR3 is CASNLGGDGGDYGYTF. The CDR3 DNA reads TGTGCCAGTAATCTTGGGGGGGACGGAGGTGACTATGGCTACACCTTC.

This clonotype occurred many times. The rearrangement links TRBV6-1 to TRBJ1-1; D not certain. This CDR3 is 13 amino acids long. Germline CDR1 MNHNS, CDR2 SASEGT. V was pared by 5 bases and J by 1 base, with 8 bases between. The DNA of the CDR3 is TGTGCCAGCAGTATGACGGGGAACACTGAAGCTTTCTTT. Protein product: CASSMTGNTEAFF.

On this clonotype itself: The junction differs from germline at one of its ends, possibly a read error. The genes are TRBV4-1 and TRBJ2-7; tentative D call: TRBD1 (6 bases). CDR1 and CDR2 (germline): MGHRA, YSYEKL. The CDR3 runs to 15 residues. In nucleotides, the CDR3 is TGTGCCAGCAGCCTCATATTGGACAGAAAGTACGAGCAGTACTTC. The encoded protein is CASSLILDRKYEQYF.

The table lists this clonotype with a few counts. This may be a read error: a much more frequent sequence differs by one nucleotide. The chain recombines TRBV6-6 with TRBJ2-7, with D possibly being TRBD1 (5 bases). The CDR3 has 15 amino acids. CDR1 is MNHNY and CDR2 is SVGAGI in the germline V gene (reference sequence). V shed 2 bases and J shed 2 bases, with 13 bases lying between them. The CDR3: CASSYRDSWAYEQYF. The CDR3 nucleotides are TGTGCCAGCAGTTACCGAGACAGTTGGGCCTACGAGCAGTACTTC.